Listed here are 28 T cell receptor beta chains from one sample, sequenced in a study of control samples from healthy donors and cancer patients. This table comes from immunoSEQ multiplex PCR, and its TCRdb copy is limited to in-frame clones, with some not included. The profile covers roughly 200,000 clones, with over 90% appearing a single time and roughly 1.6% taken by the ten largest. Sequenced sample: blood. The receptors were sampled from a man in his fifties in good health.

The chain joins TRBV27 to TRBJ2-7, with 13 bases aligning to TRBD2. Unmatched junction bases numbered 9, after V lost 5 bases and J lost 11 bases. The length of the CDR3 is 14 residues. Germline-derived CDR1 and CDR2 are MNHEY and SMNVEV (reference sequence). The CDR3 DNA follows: TGTGCCAGCAGTCCCCGGGGACTAGCGGGGCGGGAGTACGTC. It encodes CASSPRGLAGREYV.

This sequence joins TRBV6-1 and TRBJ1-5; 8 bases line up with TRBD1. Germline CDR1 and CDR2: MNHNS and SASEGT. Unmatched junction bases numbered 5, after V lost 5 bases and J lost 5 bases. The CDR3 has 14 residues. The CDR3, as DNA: TGTGCCAGCAGTTGGACAGGGAACGATCAGCCCCAGCATTTT. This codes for CASSWTGNDQPQHF.

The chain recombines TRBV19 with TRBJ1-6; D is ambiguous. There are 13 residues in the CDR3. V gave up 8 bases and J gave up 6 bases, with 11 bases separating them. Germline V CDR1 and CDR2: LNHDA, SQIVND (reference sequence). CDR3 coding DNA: TGTGCCAGTCACCCCGGGGTTAATTCACCCCTCCACTTT. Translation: CASHPGVNSPLHF.

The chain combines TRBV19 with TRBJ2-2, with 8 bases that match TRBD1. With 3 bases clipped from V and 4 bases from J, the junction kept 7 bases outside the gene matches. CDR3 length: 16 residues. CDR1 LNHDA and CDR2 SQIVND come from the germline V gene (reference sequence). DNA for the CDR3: TGTGCCAGTAGTATTCGGACAGGGAAGGGCACCGGGGAGCTGTTTTTT. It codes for CASSIRTGKGTGELFF.

In DNA, the CDR3 is TGTGCCAGCAGCCCAAAGGGCCAGCCTGGAAACACCATATATTTT. Residues: CASSPKGQPGNTIYF. The chain joins TRBV7-6 to TRBJ1-3, with unresolved D. Between the trimmed V and J ends, which lost 5 bases and 2 bases, there was a span of 13 bases. Per germline, CDR1 SGHVS and CDR2 FNYEAQ. This CDR3 region has 15 residues.

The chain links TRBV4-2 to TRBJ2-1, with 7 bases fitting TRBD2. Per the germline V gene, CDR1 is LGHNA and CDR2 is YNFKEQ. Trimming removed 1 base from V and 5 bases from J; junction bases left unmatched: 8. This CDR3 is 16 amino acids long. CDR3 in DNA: TGTGCCAGCAGCCAAGTGGGGGGGGGTCGGCACAATGAGCAGTTCTTC. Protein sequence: CASSQVGGGRHNEQFF.

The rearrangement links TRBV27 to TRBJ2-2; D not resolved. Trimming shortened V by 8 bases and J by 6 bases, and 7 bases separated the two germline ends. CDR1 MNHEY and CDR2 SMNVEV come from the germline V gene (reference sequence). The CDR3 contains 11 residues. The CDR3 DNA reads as TGTGCCAGCGGTAGGGCCGGGGAGCTGTTTTTT. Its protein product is CASGRAGELFF.

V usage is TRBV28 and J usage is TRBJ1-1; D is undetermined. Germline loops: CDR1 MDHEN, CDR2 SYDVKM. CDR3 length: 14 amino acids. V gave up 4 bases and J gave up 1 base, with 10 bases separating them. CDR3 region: CASSSPAGNTEAFF. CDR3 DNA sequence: TGTGCCAGCAGTTCCCCCGCAGGGAACACTGAAGCTTTCTTT.

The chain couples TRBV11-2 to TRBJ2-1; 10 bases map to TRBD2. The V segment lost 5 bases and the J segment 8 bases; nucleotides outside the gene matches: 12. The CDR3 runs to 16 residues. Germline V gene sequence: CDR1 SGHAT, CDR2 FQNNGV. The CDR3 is CASSPSWTSGLDEQFF. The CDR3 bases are TGTGCCAGCAGCCCCTCCTGGACTAGCGGCCTCGATGAGCAGTTCTTC. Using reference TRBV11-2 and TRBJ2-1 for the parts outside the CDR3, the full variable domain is EAGVAQSPRYKIIEKRQSVAFWCNPISGHATLYWYQQILGQGPKLLIQFQNNGVVDDSQLPKDRFSAERLKGVDSTLKIQPAKLEDSAVYLCASSPSWTSGLDEQFFGPGTRLTVL.

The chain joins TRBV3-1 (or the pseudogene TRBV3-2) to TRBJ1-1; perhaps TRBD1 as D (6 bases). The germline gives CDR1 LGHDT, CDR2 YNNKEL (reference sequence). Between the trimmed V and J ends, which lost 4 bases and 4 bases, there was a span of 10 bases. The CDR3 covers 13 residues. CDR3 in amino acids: CASSRRGGTEAFF. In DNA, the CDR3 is TGTGCCAGCAGCCGCAGGGGTGGCACTGAAGCTTTCTTT.

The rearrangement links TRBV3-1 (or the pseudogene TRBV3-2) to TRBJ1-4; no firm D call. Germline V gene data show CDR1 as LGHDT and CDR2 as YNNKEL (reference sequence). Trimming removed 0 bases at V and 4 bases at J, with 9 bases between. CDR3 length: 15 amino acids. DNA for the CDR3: TGTGCCAGCAGCCAAGAGAGACGGGTTAATGAAAAACTGTTTTTT. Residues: CASSQERRVNEKLFF.

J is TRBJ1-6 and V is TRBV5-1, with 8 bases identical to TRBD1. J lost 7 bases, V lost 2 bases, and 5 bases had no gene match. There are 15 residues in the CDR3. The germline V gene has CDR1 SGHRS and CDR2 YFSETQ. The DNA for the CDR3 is TGCGCCAGCAGCTTCGGACAGGGAGGCAATTCACCCCTCCACTTT. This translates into CASSFGQGGNSPLHF.

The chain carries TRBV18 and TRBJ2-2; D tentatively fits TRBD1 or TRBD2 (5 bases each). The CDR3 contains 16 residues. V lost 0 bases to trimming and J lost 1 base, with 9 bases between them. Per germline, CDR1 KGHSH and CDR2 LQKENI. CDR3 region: CASSPPRDGNTGELFF. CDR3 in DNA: TGTGCCAGCTCACCACCGAGGGACGGGAACACCGGGGAGCTGTTTTTT.

The CDR3 reads CASSSQQGTLNTEAFF. CDR3 coding DNA: TGTGCCAGCAGCTCTCAACAGGGGACCCTTAACACTGAAGCTTTCTTT. The chain uses TRBV7-9 and TRBJ1-1; 7 positions match TRBD1. Germline loops: CDR1 SEHNR, CDR2 FQNEAQ (reference sequence). J was trimmed by 2 bases and V by 4 bases; bases with no gene match: 10. The CDR3 has 16 residues.

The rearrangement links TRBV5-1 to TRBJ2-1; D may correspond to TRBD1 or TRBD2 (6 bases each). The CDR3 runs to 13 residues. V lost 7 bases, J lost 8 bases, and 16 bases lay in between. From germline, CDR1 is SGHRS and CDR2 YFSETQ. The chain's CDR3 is CASEKGGHDEQFF. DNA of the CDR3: TGCGCCAGCGAAAAGGGGGGCCACGATGAGCAGTTCTTC.

For the CDR3, the DNA is TGTGCCAGCAGTTATCAGACTTGGACCTACGAGCAGTACGTC. As protein: CASSYQTWTYEQYV. The chain recombines TRBV6-9 with TRBJ2-7; no clear D gene. Trimming removed 2 bases from V and 2 bases from J, with 10 bases in between. The CDR3 covers 14 residues. Germline V gene sequence: CDR1 MNHGY, CDR2 SVAAGI.

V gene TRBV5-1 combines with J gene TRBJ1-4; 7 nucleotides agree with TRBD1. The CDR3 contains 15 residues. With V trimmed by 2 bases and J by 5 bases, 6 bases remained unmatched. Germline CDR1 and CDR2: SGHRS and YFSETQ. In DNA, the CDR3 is TGCGCCAGCAGCTTCGGGACAGCCTTAAATGAAAAACTGTTTTTT. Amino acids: CASSFGTALNEKLFF. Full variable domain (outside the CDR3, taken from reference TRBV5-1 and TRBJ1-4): KAGVTQTPRYLIKTRGQQVTLSCSPISGHRSVSWYQQTPGQGLQFLFEYFSETQRNKGNFPGRFSGRQFSNSRSEMNVSTLELGDSALYLCASSFGTALNEKLFFGSGTQLSVL.

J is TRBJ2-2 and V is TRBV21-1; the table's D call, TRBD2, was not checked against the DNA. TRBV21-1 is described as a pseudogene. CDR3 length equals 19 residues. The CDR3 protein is CASSKAPQGGSPNTGELFF. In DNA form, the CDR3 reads TGTGCCAGCAGCAAGGCACCCCAAGGAGGGTCCCCGAACACCGGGGAGCTGTTTTTT.

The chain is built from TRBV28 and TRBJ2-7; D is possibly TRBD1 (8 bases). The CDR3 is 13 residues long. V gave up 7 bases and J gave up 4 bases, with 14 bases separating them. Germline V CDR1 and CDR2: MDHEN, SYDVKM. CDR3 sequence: CASTEQGGYEQYV. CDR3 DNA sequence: TGTGCCAGCACGGAACAGGGGGGGTACGAGCAGTACGTC.

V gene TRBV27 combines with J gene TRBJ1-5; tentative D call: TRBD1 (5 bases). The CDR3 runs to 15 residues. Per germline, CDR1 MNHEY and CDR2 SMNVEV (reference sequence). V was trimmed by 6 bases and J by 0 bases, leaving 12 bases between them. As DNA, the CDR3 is TGTGCCAGCAGAGAGGGGCAGTCTAGCAATCAGCCCCAGCATTTT. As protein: CASREGQSSNQPQHF.

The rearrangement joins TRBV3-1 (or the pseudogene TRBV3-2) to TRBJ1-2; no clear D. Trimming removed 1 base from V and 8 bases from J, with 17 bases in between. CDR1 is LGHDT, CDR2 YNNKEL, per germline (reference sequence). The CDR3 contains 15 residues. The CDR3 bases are TGTGCCAGCAGCCAAGGGGCCTGGGGAACCAGGGGCTACACCTTC. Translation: CASSQGAWGTRGYTF.

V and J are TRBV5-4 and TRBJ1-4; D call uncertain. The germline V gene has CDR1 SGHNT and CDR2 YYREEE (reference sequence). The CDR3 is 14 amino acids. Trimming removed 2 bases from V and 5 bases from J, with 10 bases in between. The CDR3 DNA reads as TGTGCCAGCAGCTTACGGTCCTCAAATGAAAAACTGTTTTTT. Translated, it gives CASSLRSSNEKLFF. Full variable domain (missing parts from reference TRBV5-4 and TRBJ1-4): ETGVTQSPTHLIKTRGQQVTLRCSSQSGHNTVSWYQQALGQGPQFIFQYYREEENGRGNFPPRFSGLQFPNYSSELNVNALELDDSALYLCASSLRSSNEKLFFGSGTQLSVL.

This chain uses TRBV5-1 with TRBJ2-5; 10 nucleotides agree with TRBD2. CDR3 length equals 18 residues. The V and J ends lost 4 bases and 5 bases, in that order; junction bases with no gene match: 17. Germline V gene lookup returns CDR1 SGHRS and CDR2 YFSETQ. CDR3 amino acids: CASSHMIAGGHPDETQYF. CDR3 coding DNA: TGCGCCAGCAGCCATATGATAGCGGGGGGCCACCCTGACGAGACCCAGTACTTC. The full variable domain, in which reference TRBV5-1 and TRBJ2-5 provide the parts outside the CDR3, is KAGVTQTPRYLIKTRGQQVTLSCSPISGHRSVSWYQQTPGQGLQFLFEYFSETQRNKGNFPGRFSGRQFSNSRSEMNVSTLELGDSALYLCASSHMIAGGHPDETQYFGPGTRLLVL.

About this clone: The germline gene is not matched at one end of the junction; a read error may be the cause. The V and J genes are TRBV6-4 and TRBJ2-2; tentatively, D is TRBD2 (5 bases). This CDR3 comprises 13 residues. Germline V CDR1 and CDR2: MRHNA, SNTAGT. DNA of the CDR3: TGTGCCAGCAGACACCGAGAACACCGGGGAGCTGTTTTT. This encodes CASRHREHRGAVF.

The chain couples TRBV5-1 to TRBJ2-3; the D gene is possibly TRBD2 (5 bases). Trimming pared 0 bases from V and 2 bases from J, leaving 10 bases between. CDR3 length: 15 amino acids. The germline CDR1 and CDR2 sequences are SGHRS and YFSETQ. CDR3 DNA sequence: TGCGCCAGCAGCTTGGGACGGGGTACCACAGATACGCAGTATTTT. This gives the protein CASSLGRGTTDTQYF. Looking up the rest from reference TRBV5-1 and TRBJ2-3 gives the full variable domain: KAGVTQTPRYLIKTRGQQVTLSCSPISGHRSVSWYQQTPGQGLQFLFEYFSETQRNKGNFPGRFSGRQFSNSRSEMNVSTLELGDSALYLCASSLGRGTTDTQYFGPGTRLTVL.

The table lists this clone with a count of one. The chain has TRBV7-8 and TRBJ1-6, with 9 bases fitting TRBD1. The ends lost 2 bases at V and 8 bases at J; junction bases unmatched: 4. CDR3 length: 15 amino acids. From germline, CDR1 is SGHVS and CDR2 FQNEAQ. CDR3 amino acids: CASSLWDREYSPLHF. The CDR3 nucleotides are TGTGCCAGCAGCTTATGGGACAGGGAGTATTCACCCCTCCACTTT.

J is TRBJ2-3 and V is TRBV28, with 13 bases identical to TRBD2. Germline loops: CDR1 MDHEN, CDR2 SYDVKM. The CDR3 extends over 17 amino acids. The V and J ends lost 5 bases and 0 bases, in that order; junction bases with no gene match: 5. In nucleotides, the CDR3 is TGTGCCAGCAGTAAAACGGGACTAGCGGGAAGCACAGATACGCAGTATTTT. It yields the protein CASSKTGLAGSTDTQYF. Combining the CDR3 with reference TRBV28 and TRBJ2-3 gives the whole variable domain DVKVTQSSRYLVKRTGEKVFLECVQDMDHENMFWYRQDPGLGLRLIYFSYDVKMKEKGDIPEGYSVSREKKERFSLILESASTNQTSMYLCASSKTGLAGSTDTQYFGPGTRLTVL.

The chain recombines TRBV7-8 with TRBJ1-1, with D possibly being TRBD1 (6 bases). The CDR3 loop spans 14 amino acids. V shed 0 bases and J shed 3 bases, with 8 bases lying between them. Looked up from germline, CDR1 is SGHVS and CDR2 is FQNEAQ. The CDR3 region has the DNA TGTGCCAGCAGCTTAGCTCAGGGGTACACTGAAGCTTTCTTT. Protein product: CASSLAQGYTEAFF.